This TCR beta chain originates from a study of blood T cell repertoires in COVID-19 (dated by TCRdb to the early 2020s). In the study overall: Samples covering the acute and convalescent phases of COVID-19 were provided by collaborators in the United States, Italy and Spain. Samples came from the ongoing ImmuneRACE study (first 160 participants) plus 1,254 subjects from 6 global collaborators. The dataset comprised deeply sampled blood TCRbeta repertoires from subjects exposed to, actively infected with, or recovered from COVID-19. A freely available public database, intended as a resource for researchers studying the immune response to SARS-CoV-2, is where the repertoires were released. Nearly every sample came with metadata listing a de-identified subject ID, COVID-19 status, age in years and sex. The material from the prospective study consisted of cDNA or gDNA derived from T cells, B-cell-depleted T cells, or PBMCs. Where available, HLA class I and class II types were obtained from metadata supplied by the sample provider rather than from assay-based typing.

Trimming removed 8 bases from V and 8 bases from J, leaving 12 bases between the germline ends. From its cysteine to its phenylalanine, the CDR3 spans 11 amino acids. CDR3 DNA only is kept here, 33 bases in frame from base 1. From a lookup of the germline V gene, CDR1 and CDR2 are SQVTM and ANQGSEA. What the authors observed across the whole study: The quantity of clinical and demographic metadata differed by source and by participant and was supplied without curation.

With respect to this clone: Its binding antigen is unknown. One base away there is no much larger clone; base qualities are not given.

The collaborating institutions used their own protocols to collect whole blood in K2EDTA tubes. For TCRbeta analysis, collaborators shipped samples in one of three forms: frozen whole blood, isolated PBMCs, or DNA extracted from either of those sample types. TCRbeta CDR3 regions were amplified from genomic DNA by means of the immunoSEQ Assay, a bias-controlled multiplex PCR. Turning to the authors' computational methods: Nucleated cell counts per sample were estimated from amplification of reference gene primers within the assay. Sequence reads were collapsed and filtered to measure the absolute abundance of every unique TCRbeta CDR3 rearrangement. Productive Simpson clonality was computed per sample as the square root of Simpson's diversity index over productive rearrangements. In TCRdb, the immuneACCESS table is reduced to in-frame sequences with V and J assigned. These tables do not hold every clone; where another copy was compared, an unresolved V gene accounts for under half, and the others remain unexplained. V and J calls and clone size are those listed in that table; D and trimming were worked out from the DNA. The sample table shows about 180,000 clones, and about 75% are seen once. The ten largest account for roughly 25% of the sample.

Specimen: peripheral blood. Recombination joined TRBV29-1 with TRBJ1-4, with the D gene uncertain. This TCR was sampled from a woman aged 70 to 79 with acute or convalescent COVID-19. The CDR3 reads CSLRWEEKLFF. The nucleotides read TGCAGCCTGAGATGGGAGGAAAAACTGTTTTTT.